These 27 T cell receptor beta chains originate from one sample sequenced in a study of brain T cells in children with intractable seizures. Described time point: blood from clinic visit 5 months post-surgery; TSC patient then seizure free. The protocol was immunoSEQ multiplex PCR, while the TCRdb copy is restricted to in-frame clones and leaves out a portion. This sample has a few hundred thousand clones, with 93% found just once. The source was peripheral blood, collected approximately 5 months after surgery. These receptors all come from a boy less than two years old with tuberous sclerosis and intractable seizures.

The CDR3 spells CASSLGEWDYQETQYF. In DNA, the CDR3 is TGTGCCAGCAGCTTAGGGGAATGGGACTACCAAGAGACCCAGTACTTC. This chain connects TRBV7-2 to TRBJ2-5; tentatively, D is TRBD2 (6 bases). Germline assignment: CDR1 SGHTA and CDR2 FQGNSA. Trimming removed 1 base at V and 0 bases at J, with 12 bases between. This CDR3 has 16 amino acids.

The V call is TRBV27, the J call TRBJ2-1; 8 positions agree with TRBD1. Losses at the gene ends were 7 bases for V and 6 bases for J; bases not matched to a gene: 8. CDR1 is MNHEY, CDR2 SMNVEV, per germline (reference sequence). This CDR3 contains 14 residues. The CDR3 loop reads CASKDRGSGNEQFF. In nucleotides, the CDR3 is TGTGCCAGCAAAGACAGGGGCTCAGGCAATGAGCAGTTCTTC.

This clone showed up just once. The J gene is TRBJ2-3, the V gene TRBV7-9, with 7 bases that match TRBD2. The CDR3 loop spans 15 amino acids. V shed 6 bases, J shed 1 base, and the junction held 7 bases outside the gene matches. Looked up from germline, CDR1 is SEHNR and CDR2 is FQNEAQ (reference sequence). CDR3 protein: CASRRTRAGTDTQYF. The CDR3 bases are TGTGCCAGCAGGCGGACTAGGGCGGGCACAGATACGCAGTATTTT.

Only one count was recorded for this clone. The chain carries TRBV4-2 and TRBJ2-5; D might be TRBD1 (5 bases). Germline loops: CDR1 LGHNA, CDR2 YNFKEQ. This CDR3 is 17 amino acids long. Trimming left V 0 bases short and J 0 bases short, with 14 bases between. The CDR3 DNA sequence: TGTGCCAGCAGCCAAGATTTGGAAGGGGCGTACCAAGAGACCCAGTACTTC. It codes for CASSQDLEGAYQETQYF.

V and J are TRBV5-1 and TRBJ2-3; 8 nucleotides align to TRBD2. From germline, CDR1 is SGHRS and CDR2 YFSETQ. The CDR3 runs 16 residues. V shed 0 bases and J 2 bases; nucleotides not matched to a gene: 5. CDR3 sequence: CASSLEGGRPTDTQYF. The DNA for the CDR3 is TGCGCCAGCAGCTTGGAAGGCGGGAGGCCCACAGATACGCAGTATTTT.

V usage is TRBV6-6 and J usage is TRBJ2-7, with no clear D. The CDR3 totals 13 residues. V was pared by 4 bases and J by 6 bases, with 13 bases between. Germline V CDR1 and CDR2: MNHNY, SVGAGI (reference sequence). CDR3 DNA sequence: TGTGCCAGCAGTTCCCTCCCCGGCTCCGAGCAGTACTTC. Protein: CASSSLPGSEQYF.

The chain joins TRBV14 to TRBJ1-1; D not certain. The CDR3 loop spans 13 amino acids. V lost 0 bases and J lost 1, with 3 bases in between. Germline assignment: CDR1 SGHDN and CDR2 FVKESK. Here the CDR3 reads CASSQEGNTEAFF. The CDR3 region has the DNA TGTGCCAGCAGCCAAGAAGGGAACACTGAAGCTTTCTTT.

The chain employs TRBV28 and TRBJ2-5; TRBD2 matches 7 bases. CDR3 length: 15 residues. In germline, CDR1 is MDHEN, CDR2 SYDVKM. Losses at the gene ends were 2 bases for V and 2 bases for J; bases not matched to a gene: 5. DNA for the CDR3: TGTGCCAGCAGTTTAGGGGCTAGCGGACAAGAGACCCAGTACTTC. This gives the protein CASSLGASGQETQYF.

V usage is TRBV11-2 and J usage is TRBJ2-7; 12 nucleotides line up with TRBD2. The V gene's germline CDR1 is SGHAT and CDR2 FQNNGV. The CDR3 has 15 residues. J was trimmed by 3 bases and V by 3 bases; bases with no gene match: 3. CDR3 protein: CASSFLTSGSYEQYF. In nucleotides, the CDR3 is TGTGCCAGCAGCTTCCTGACTAGCGGGAGCTACGAGCAGTACTTC.

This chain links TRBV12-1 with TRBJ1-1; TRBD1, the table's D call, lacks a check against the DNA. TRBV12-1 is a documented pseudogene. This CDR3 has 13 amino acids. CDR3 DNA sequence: TGTGCCAGCAGCTTTGGGGCGAACACTGAAGCTTTCTTT. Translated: CASSFGANTEAFF.

CDR3 sequence reads: CASSIVVGQVRAHSNQPQHF. The CDR3 DNA sequence: TGTGCCAGTAGTATCGTAGTTGGGCAGGTTAGGGCTCATAGCAATCAGCCCCAGCATTTT. The chain recombines TRBV19 with TRBJ1-5; D gene uncertain. The CDR3 sequence is 20 residues long. CDR1 and CDR2 (germline): LNHDA, SQIVND (reference sequence). V was shortened by 3 bases and J by 0 bases, with 24 bases between the two germline ends.

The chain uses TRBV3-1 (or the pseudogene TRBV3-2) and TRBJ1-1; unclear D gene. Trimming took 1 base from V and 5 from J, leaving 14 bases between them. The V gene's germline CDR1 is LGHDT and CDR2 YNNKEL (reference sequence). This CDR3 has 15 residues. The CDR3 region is CASSQGTDAGTEAFF. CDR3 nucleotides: TGTGCCAGCAGCCAAGGGACGGACGCTGGAACTGAAGCTTTCTTT.

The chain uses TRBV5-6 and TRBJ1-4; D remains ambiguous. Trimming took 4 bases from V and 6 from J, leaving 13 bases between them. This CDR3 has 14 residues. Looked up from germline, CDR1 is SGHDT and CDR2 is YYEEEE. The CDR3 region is CASSRGTRHEKLFF. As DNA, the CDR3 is TGTGCCAGCAGCCGCGGAACGCGACATGAAAAACTGTTTTTT.

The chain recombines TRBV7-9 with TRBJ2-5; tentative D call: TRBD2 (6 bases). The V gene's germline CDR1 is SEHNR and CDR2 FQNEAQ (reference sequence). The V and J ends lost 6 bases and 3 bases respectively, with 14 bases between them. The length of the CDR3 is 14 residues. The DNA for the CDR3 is TGTGCCAGCAGGGCACACGGGACTGAAGAGACCCAGTACTTC. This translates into CASRAHGTEETQYF.

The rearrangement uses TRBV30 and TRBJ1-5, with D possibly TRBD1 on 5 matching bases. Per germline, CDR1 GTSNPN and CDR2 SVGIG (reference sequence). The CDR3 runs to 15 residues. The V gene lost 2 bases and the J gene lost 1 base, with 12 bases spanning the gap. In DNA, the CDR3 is TGTGCCTGGAGTTCCGGGACCCTGAGCAATCAGCCCCAGCATTTT. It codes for CAWSSGTLSNQPQHF.

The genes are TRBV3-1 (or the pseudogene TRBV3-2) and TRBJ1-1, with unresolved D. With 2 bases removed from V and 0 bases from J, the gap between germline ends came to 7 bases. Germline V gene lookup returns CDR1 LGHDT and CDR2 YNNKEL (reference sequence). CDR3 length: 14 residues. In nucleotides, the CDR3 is TGTGCCAGCAGCCAAACCATACTGAACACTGAAGCTTTCTTT. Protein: CASSQTILNTEAFF.

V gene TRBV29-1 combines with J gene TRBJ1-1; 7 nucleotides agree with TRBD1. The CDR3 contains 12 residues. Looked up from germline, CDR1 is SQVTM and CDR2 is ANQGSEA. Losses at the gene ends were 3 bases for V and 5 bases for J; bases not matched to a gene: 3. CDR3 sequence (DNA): TGCAGCGTTGACAGGGGGGGAACTGAAGCTTTCTTT. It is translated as CSVDRGGTEAFF.

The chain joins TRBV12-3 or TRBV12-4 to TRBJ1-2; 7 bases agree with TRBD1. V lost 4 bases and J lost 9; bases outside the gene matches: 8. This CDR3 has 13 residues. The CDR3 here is CASSSGTAYSYTF. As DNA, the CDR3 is TGTGCCAGCAGTTCTGGGACAGCATATAGCTACACCTTC.

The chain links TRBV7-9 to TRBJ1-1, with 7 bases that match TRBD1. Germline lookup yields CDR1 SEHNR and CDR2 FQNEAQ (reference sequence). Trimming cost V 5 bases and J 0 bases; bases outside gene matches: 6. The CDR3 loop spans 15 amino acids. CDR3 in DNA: TGTGCCAGCAGCGTTTACAGGGGTTTGAACACTGAAGCTTTCTTT. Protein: CASSVYRGLNTEAFF.

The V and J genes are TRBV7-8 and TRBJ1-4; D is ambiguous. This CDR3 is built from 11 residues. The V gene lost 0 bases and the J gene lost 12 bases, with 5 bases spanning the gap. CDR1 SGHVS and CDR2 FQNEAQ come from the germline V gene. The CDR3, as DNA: TGTGCCAGCAGCTTAGCAGGCGAACTGTTTTTT. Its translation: CASSLAGELFF.

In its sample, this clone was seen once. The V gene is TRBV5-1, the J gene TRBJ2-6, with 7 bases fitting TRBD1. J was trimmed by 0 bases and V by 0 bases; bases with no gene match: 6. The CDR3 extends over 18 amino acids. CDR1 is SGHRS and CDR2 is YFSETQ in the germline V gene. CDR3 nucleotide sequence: TGCGCCAGCAGCTTGGACAGGGGTTACAGCTCTGGGGCCAACGTCCTGACTTTC. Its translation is CASSLDRGYSSGANVLTF.

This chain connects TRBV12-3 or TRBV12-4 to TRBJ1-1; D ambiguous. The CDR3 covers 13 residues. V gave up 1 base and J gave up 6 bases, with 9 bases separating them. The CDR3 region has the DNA TGTGCCAGCAGTTTAGATGAATCTTCTGAAGCTTTCTTT. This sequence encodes CASSLDESSEAFF.

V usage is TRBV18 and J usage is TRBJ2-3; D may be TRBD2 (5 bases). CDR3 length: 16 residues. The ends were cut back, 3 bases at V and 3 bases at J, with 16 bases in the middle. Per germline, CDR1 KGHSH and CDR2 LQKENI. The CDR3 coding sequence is TGTGCCAGCTCACCTGGGGAGAGGAGGACGACAGATACGCAGTATTTT. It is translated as CASSPGERRTTDTQYF.

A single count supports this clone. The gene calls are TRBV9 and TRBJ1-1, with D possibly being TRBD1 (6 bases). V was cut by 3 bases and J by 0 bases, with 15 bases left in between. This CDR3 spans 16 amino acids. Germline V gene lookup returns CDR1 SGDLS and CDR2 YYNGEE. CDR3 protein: CASSAPQGPMNTEAFF. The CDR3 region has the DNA TGTGCCAGCAGCGCACCACAGGGACCAATGAACACTGAAGCTTTCTTT.

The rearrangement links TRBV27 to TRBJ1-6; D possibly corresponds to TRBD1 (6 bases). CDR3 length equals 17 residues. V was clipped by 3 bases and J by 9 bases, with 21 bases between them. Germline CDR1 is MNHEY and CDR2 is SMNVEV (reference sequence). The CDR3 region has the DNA TGTGCCAGCAGTTTGGGGGCAGGCGTACCCTTTGCTTCACCCCTCCACTTT. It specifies CASSLGAGVPFASPLHF.

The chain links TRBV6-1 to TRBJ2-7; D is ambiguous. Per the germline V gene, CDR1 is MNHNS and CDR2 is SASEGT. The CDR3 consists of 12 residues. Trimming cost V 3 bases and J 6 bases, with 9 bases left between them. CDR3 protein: CASSESGIEQYF. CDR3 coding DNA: TGTGCCAGCAGTGAGTCGGGTATCGAGCAGTACTTC.

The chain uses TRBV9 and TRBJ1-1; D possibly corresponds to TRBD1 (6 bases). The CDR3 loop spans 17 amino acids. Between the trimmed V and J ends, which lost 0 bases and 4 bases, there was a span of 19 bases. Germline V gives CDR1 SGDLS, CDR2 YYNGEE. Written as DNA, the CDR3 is TGTGCCAGCAGCGTAGCCCCACAGGGCCGTGGGAGCACTGAAGCTTTCTTT. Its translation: CASSVAPQGRGSTEAFF.